This T cell receptor (beta chain) was recorded in a study of blood T cell repertoires in COVID-19. The wider study: PBMCs, B-cell-depleted T cells, or T cells provided the cDNA or gDNA that made up the material.

Libraries were prepared by immunoSEQ multiplex PCR; TCRdb keeps only in-frame clonotypes and omits some of them. The profile shows 150,000 or so clones, about three quarters of them singletons. Germline CDR1 KGHDR, CDR2 SFDVKD. This CDR3 has 16 amino acids. J gave up 8 bases and V 8 bases, and 14 bases lay outside the gene matches. This clonotype originated in a woman between 45 and 65 years old with active or convalescent COVID-19. V usage is TRBV24-1 and J usage is TRBJ2-1; 10 positions agree with TRBD1. The source material was peripheral blood. CDR3 residues: CATIGKGTGVEDEQFF. The CDR3 DNA reads TGTGCCACCATAGGGAAAGGGACAGGGGTAGAGGATGAGCAGTTCTTC.